This TCR beta chain emerged from a study of blood T cell repertoires in COVID-19. Overall study context: Italy, Spain and the United States were the sources of the convalescent and acute COVID-19 samples.

Authors' processing steps: Quantification of nucleated cells was approximated via reference gene primer amplification. Assay: immunoSEQ multiplex PCR; the TCRdb copy retains only in-frame clones and omits some. The V and J calls and clone size are taken from that table; D and trimming were inferred from the DNA. The sample holds hundreds of thousands of clones, about 83% seen once. Membership in each cohort depended on participant-reported clinical history. Exposed enrollees had met someone with a PCR-confirmed or clinician-diagnosed COVID-19 case at some point within the 2 weeks before study entry. V lost 0 bases, J lost 5 bases, and 5 bases stayed unmatched. Germline CDR1 reads SGHNT; CDR2 reads YYREEE (reference sequence). This CDR3 contains 15 residues.

The chain links TRBV5-4 to TRBJ2-1, with 7 positions matching TRBD2. The receptor was isolated from a woman aged 50 to 60 who had been exposed to COVID-19. Sequencing used PBMCs or T cells enriched from blood (not recorded which). For the CDR3, the DNA is TGTGCCAGCAGCTTGGTAGGTGGGGGGGACAATGAGCAGTTCTTC. Its translation is CASSLVGGGDNEQFF.